These T cell receptor beta chains were read from a single sample in a study of T cells in Graves' hyperthyroidism and ophthalmopathy. TCRdb redid the calling of the multiplex PCR reads with MiXCR, one entry per CDR3 protein. The sample has approximately 600,000 distinct CDR3 sequences, more than 20% seen once. Sequences were obtained from blood. These receptors all come from a man aged 30 to 45 with Graves' ophthalmopathy. Both conserved end residues are part of each CDR3. The order of the fields is J gene, clone size, D gene, V gene, CDR3 DNA, CDR3 protein. The D gene is left open where the match is weak. Rows give clone size only sometimes, using once, few, many, or a class for an expanded clone.

J gene: TRBJ1-5
clone size: NA
D gene: NA
V gene: TRBV5-1
CDR3 DNA: TGCGCCAGCAAACGAGGACAGCCCCAGCATTTT
CDR3 protein: CASKRGQPQHF

J gene: TRBJ2-1
clone size: NA
D gene: TRBD2
V gene: TRBV3-1
CDR3 DNA: TGTGCCAGCAGTCCAACTAGCGGGAGTATGAATGAGCAGTTCTTC
CDR3 protein: CASSPTSGSMNEQFF

J gene: TRBJ2-7
clone size: NA
D gene: NA
V gene: TRBV28
CDR3 DNA: TGTGCCAGCAGTTTAGTGACTATTCACGAGCAGTACTTC
CDR3 protein: CASSLVTIHEQYF

J gene: TRBJ2-2
clone size: many
D gene: NA
V gene: TRBV30
CDR3 DNA: TGTGCCTGGATTCGACTAGACACCGGGGAGCTGTTTTTT
CDR3 protein: CAWIRLDTGELFF

J gene: TRBJ1-5
clone size: NA
D gene: NA
V gene: TRBV28
CDR3 DNA: TGTGCCAGCATGGCGGGAGGGCATCAGCCCCAGCATTTT
CDR3 protein: CASMAGGHQPQHF

J gene: TRBJ2-3
clone size: many
D gene: NA
V gene: TRBV2
CDR3 DNA: TGTGCCAGCAGTGAGATCCGGAGCACAGATACGCAGTATTTT
CDR3 protein: CASSEIRSTDTQYF

J gene: TRBJ1-1
clone size: many
D gene: TRBD1
V gene: TRBV12-3/TRBV12-4
CDR3 DNA: TGTGCCAGCAGAGGGGAGGGGGCGCGTCTTCAGAACACTGAAGCTTTCTTT
CDR3 protein: CASRGEGARLQNTEAFF

J gene: TRBJ2-3
clone size: NA
D gene: NA
V gene: TRBV5-4
CDR3 DNA: TGTGCCAGCAGCTTGGCGGATCTAGTCGCAGATACGCAGTATTTT
CDR3 protein: CASSLADLVADTQYF

J gene: TRBJ2-5
clone size: many
D gene: NA
V gene: TRBV27
CDR3 DNA: TGTGCCAGCAGCAAAAGGAAGGGTACTCCCCATCCGCCCCAAGAGACCCAGTACTTC
CDR3 protein: CASSKRKGTPHPPQETQYF

J gene: TRBJ2-2
clone size: few
D gene: NA
V gene: TRBV7-6
CDR3 DNA: TGTGCCAGCAGCGAAGGATCAGGGGCCGGGGAGCTGTTTTTT
CDR3 protein: CASSEGSGAGELFF

J gene: TRBJ1-1
clone size: NA
D gene: NA
V gene: TRBV27
CDR3 DNA: TGTGCCAGCAGTTTAAAAGAGCAGCTGGCTGTGCAACACTGGATTCAGGGGAACACTGAAGCTTTCTTT
CDR3 protein: CASSLKEQLAVQHWIQGNTEAFF

J gene: TRBJ2-3
clone size: many
D gene: NA
V gene: TRBV11-2
CDR3 DNA: TGTGCCAGCAGCTTAAATGAGATCTCGATCCGCACAGATACGCAGTATTTT
CDR3 protein: CASSLNEISIRTDTQYF

J gene: TRBJ1-5
clone size: few
D gene: NA
V gene: TRBV28
CDR3 DNA: TGTGCCAGCAGTTTGGGTACAGATCAGCCCCAGCATTTT
CDR3 protein: CASSLGTDQPQHF

J gene: TRBJ1-1
clone size: many
D gene: TRBD1
V gene: TRBV28
CDR3 DNA: TGTGCCAGCAGTTTATCTTTCGGGGGGAGGGGGCGTACTGAAGCTTTCTTT
CDR3 protein: CASSLSFGGRGRTEAFF

J gene: TRBJ1-1
clone size: few
D gene: NA
V gene: TRBV20-1
CDR3 DNA: TGCAGTGCTAGATGGACAGAGCACACTGAAGCTTTCTTT
CDR3 protein: CSARWTEHTEAFF

J gene: TRBJ1-2
clone size: many
D gene: TRBD1
V gene: TRBV10-3
CDR3 DNA: TGTGCCATCAGTGAGGGGACAGGGGGCTATGGCTACACCTTC
CDR3 protein: CAISEGTGGYGYTF

J gene: TRBJ2-1
clone size: NA
D gene: NA
V gene: TRBV3-1
CDR3 DNA: TGTGCCAGCAGCCAAGACGTCTTTACGAGCTCCTACAATGAGCAGTTCTTC
CDR3 protein: CASSQDVFTSSYNEQFF

J gene: TRBJ2-5
clone size: few
D gene: TRBD1
V gene: TRBV4-2
CDR3 DNA: TGTGCCAGCAGCCAAGCTCCCCCGGGACAGGGGACCCAAGAGACCCAGTACTTC
CDR3 protein: CASSQAPPGQGTQETQYF

J gene: TRBJ1-1
clone size: once
D gene: NA
V gene: TRBV11-2
CDR3 DNA: TGTGCCAGCAGCTTATCCAGGGAAGCTAACACTGAAGCTTTCTTT
CDR3 protein: CASSLSREANTEAFF

J gene: TRBJ2-1
clone size: NA
D gene: NA
V gene: TRBV19
CDR3 DNA: TGTGCCAGTACCCAACCCCATCTAGACTACAATGAGCAGTTCTTC
CDR3 protein: CASTQPHLDYNEQFF

J gene: TRBJ1-2
clone size: few
D gene: NA
V gene: TRBV7-2
CDR3 DNA: TGTGCCAGCAGCTTAGATCATTACGGGATGATTTACTATGGCTACACCTTC
CDR3 protein: CASSLDHYGMIYYGYTF

J gene: TRBJ2-3
clone size: NA
D gene: NA
V gene: TRBV10-3
CDR3 DNA: TGTGCCATCAGCTCTAGGAGTCAGGGAACAGATACGCAGTATTTT
CDR3 protein: CAISSRSQGTDTQYF

J gene: TRBJ1-2
clone size: once
D gene: NA
V gene: TRBV9
CDR3 DNA: TGTGCCAGCAGCGTAAGCAGTAACTATGGCTACACCTTC
CDR3 protein: CASSVSSNYGYTF

J gene: TRBJ2-3
clone size: few
D gene: NA
V gene: TRBV6-2/TRBV6-3
CDR3 DNA: TGTGCCAGCAGTTACTCGGCGATTGGGGGCACAGATACGCAGTATTTT
CDR3 protein: CASSYSAIGGTDTQYF

J gene: TRBJ2-3
clone size: few
D gene: TRBD2
V gene: TRBV19
CDR3 DNA: TGTGCCAGTACCACTATAGCGGGACCCACAGATACGCAGTATTTT
CDR3 protein: CASTTIAGPTDTQYF

J gene: TRBJ2-7
clone size: many
D gene: NA
V gene: TRBV2
CDR3 DNA: TGTGCCAGCCACCGGGACTCTCAGGGGGAGCAGTACTTC
CDR3 protein: CASHRDSQGEQYF

J gene: TRBJ2-3
clone size: NA
D gene: NA
V gene: TRBV19
CDR3 DNA: TGTGCCAGTAGTATTCGCGGCATTGGCACAGATACGCAGTATTTT
CDR3 protein: CASSIRGIGTDTQYF

J gene: TRBJ1-6
clone size: NA
D gene: NA
V gene: TRBV20-1
CDR3 DNA: TGCAGTGCTTTAGGGGTGGGCTCCTATAATTCACCCCTCCACTTT
CDR3 protein: CSALGVGSYNSPLHF

J gene: TRBJ2-5
clone size: NA
D gene: TRBD1
V gene: TRBV6-2/TRBV6-3
CDR3 DNA: TGTGCCAGCAGTGGGGACGACAGGGGGGAGACCCAGTACTTC
CDR3 protein: CASSGDDRGETQYF

J gene: TRBJ2-3
clone size: NA
D gene: TRBD2
V gene: TRBV7-3
CDR3 DNA: TGTGCCAGCAGCTTAAGTCTAGCGGTGACAGATACGCAGTATTTT
CDR3 protein: CASSLSLAVTDTQYF

J gene: TRBJ2-7
clone size: few
D gene: NA
V gene: TRBV27
CDR3 DNA: TGTGCCAGCAGCGAGGCAGGACAATCGTCCTACGAGCAGTACTTC
CDR3 protein: CASSEAGQSSYEQYF

J gene: TRBJ2-1
clone size: NA
D gene: NA
V gene: TRBV9
CDR3 DNA: TGTGCCAGCAGCGTGGGGGTTCTCGCCTACAATGAGCAGTTCTTC
CDR3 protein: CASSVGVLAYNEQFF

J gene: TRBJ2-7
clone size: many
D gene: NA
V gene: TRBV11-1
CDR3 DNA: TGTGCCAGCAGCGAAGAATACGAGCAGTACTTC
CDR3 protein: CASSEEYEQYF

J gene: TRBJ2-5
clone size: many
D gene: TRBD2
V gene: TRBV7-8
CDR3 DNA: TGTGCCAGCAGCTTAGCGAGAGTTAGCGGGGAGGGAAAGACCCAGTACTTC
CDR3 protein: CASSLARVSGEGKTQYF

J gene: TRBJ2-1
clone size: NA
D gene: TRBD2
V gene: TRBV11-1
CDR3 DNA: TGTGCCAGTAGTCGGGGGGACGGAGAGGCCCCTCGCAATGAGCAGTTCTTC
CDR3 protein: CASSRGDGEAPRNEQFF

J gene: TRBJ2-1
clone size: NA
D gene: NA
V gene: TRBV6-2/TRBV6-3
CDR3 DNA: TGTGCCAGCAGTGACCCTAAGCAGCGATACAATGAGCAGTTCTTC
CDR3 protein: CASSDPKQRYNEQFF

J gene: TRBJ1-5
clone size: NA
D gene: NA
V gene: TRBV6-2/TRBV6-3
CDR3 DNA: TGTGCCAGCAGTTACAGGGGAAGTCCAAATCAGCCCCAGCATTTT
CDR3 protein: CASSYRGSPNQPQHF

J gene: TRBJ2-5
clone size: many
D gene: NA
V gene: TRBV5-1
CDR3 DNA: TGCGCCAGCAGCTTGGAGGACCAGGGGTACTTC
CDR3 protein: CASSLEDQGYF

J gene: TRBJ2-5
clone size: few
D gene: NA
V gene: TRBV30
CDR3 DNA: TGTGCCTGGAGAAGAGAGGTCGGAGAGACCCAGTACTTC
CDR3 protein: CAWRREVGETQYF

J gene: TRBJ2-1
clone size: NA
D gene: TRBD2
V gene: TRBV27
CDR3 DNA: TGTGCCAGCAGTATCAGGACTAGCGGGAAGAATGAGCAGTTCTTC
CDR3 protein: CASSIRTSGKNEQFF

J gene: TRBJ1-2
clone size: many
D gene: NA
V gene: TRBV11-2
CDR3 DNA: TGTGCCAGCAGCTTAGACAGGGGAAGTGGCTACACCTTC
CDR3 protein: CASSLDRGSGYTF

J gene: TRBJ2-7
clone size: NA
D gene: NA
V gene: TRBV7-9
CDR3 DNA: TGTGCCAGCAGGCTTACGGACGAGCAGTACTTC
CDR3 protein: CASRLTDEQYF

J gene: TRBJ2-7
clone size: NA
D gene: NA
V gene: TRBV10-3
CDR3 DNA: TGTGCCATCAGTGAGACGGGTCAGGGAAAGAGCTCCTACGAGCAGTACTTC
CDR3 protein: CAISETGQGKSSYEQYF

J gene: TRBJ1-1
clone size: few
D gene: TRBD1
V gene: TRBV5-1
CDR3 DNA: TGCGCCAGCAGCTTGGACAGGGGGCTAGGTGAAGCTTTCTTT
CDR3 protein: CASSLDRGLGEAFF

J gene: TRBJ1-5
clone size: few
D gene: NA
V gene: TRBV4-1
CDR3 DNA: TGCGCCAGCAGCCACACGCCGGTTTACAGGGTGGGTCAGCCCCAGCATTTT
CDR3 protein: CASSHTPVYRVGQPQHF

J gene: TRBJ2-5
clone size: many
D gene: NA
V gene: TRBV10-3
CDR3 DNA: TGTGCCATCAGTGCCCCCCTACAAGAGACCCAGTACTTC
CDR3 protein: CAISAPLQETQYF

J gene: TRBJ1-4
clone size: few
D gene: TRBD1
V gene: TRBV30
CDR3 DNA: TGTGCCTGGAGCGGTACAGGGGCCGGGGATGAAAAACTGTTTTTT
CDR3 protein: CAWSGTGAGDEKLFF

J gene: TRBJ2-7
clone size: few
D gene: NA
V gene: TRBV6-1
CDR3 DNA: TGTGCCAGCAGTCCCAGGGCAGCGAGCGAGCAGTACTTC
CDR3 protein: CASSPRAASEQYF

J gene: TRBJ2-2
clone size: NA
D gene: NA
V gene: TRBV28
CDR3 DNA: TGTGCCAGCAGTTTAAGGGGGGCCACCGGGGAGCTGTTTTTT
CDR3 protein: CASSLRGATGELFF

J gene: TRBJ1-2
clone size: few
D gene: NA
V gene: TRBV28
CDR3 DNA: TGTGCCAGCAGTTTATGGGGGGCGGGGAGGGCGGATGGCTACACCTTC
CDR3 protein: CASSLWGAGRADGYTF

J gene: TRBJ2-2
clone size: NA
D gene: NA
V gene: TRBV7-6
CDR3 DNA: TGTGCCAGCAGCTTAGCCTCCACGAACACCGGGGAGCTGTTTTTT
CDR3 protein: CASSLASTNTGELFF

J gene: TRBJ1-1
clone size: few
D gene: NA
V gene: TRBV10-3
CDR3 DNA: TGTGCCACCTGGGGCCGACAGAACACTGAAGCTTTCTTT
CDR3 protein: CATWGRQNTEAFF